This TCR beta chain was recorded in a study of shared clonotypes between healthy human individuals. Study-wide findings and caveats: There were few donors, and this limited the genetic and exposure-history diversity represented. Blood was the sole source, and tissue repertoires probably differ.

Trimming left V 7 bases short and J 3 bases short, with 10 bases between. The germline V gene has CDR1 MNHNY and CDR2 SVGAGI (reference sequence). The CDR3 consists of 13 residues. This clone was recorded only once. Antigen: not known. Repertoires were generated with immunoSEQ multiplex PCR, while TCRdb's copy carries only in-frame clones and drops some. The table has about 2 million clones, 85% to 95% seen once. The receptor was isolated from a man aged 18 to 30 in good health. Sequencing used naive CD4+ T cells sorted from blood. This sample's subset: CD45RA+ positively selected. The chain couples TRBV6-6 to TRBJ1-5; D gene unclear. The CDR3 DNA sequence: TGTGCCAGCAAGGCGCGGGTCAATCAGCCCCAGCATTTT. Amino acids: CASKARVNQPQHF.